Listed here is a single T cell receptor beta chain. This clonotype was counted a few times. What antigen it recognizes has not been identified. This sequence may be a read error, since a much larger clone differs from it by one base. From cysteine to phenylalanine, the CDR3 is 18 amino acids long. Here the CDR3 DNA is all that survives: 54 bases in frame from base 1. According to the germline V gene, CDR1 reads MGHRA and CDR2 reads YSYEKL. The entry originates in a study of tumor-infiltrating lymphocytes in primary liver carcinoma (dated by TCRdb to between 2016 and 2019). Turning to the overall study: Between late 2015 and 2016, several patients in China with histopathologically diagnosed primary liver carcinoma had surgical resection. Of the five patients (three men and two women, aged 30 to 69 years), four had hepatocellular carcinoma and one had combined HCC and intrahepatic cholangiocarcinoma. The five patients had tumors of stage T1-T3 N0M0, with maximum diameters ranging from about 4.2 to 10 cm. Each sample produced roughly 3.65 to 7.5 million productive TCRbeta reads, and read depth showed no significant difference between tissue types. Across five regions of each liver tumor, along with adjacent normal tissue and blood, the study brought together TCRbeta repertoire sequencing, expression microarrays and whole-exome sequencing. A total of approximately 35 specimens from 5 patients underwent TCRbeta repertoire sequencing, comprising 25 tumor regions, 5 adjacent noncancerous liver tissues and 5 peripheral blood samples. High reproducibility was observed for the technical replicate repertoires, with mean shared-clone rates approximately 0.9 and correlation coefficients above 0.98. Points the paper makes about the study in general: The top 250 clones made up a significantly larger repertoire fraction in tumors than in blood (p = 0.039). Pairs of tumor regions showed greater repertoire overlap (mean about 36%) than tumor-adjacent pairs (17%) or tumor-blood pairs (about 14%), which is consistent with antigen-driven expansion. Because the samples were bulk and unsorted, CD4+ and CD8+ T cell repertoires could not be compared. Because only the TCR beta chain was sequenced and unpaired alpha chains were not captured, true repertoire diversity is likely underestimated. With just a few patients in the study, the authors point out that the findings should be validated in a larger study.

Using a constant-region primer and ProtoScript II reverse transcriptase, TCRbeta-specific cDNA was reverse-transcribed from approximately 500 ng total RNA. Construction of the TCRbeta libraries relied on three nested rounds of multiplex PCR, following a slightly modified ARM-PCR procedure. Multiplex TRBV1-TRBV30 forward primers and a Cbeta reverse primer were used in the first two PCR rounds, each of which was run for roughly 10 cycles. A final 25-cycle PCR with Deep VentR polymerase added sample barcodes and Illumina adapters. Amplicons of 200-500 bp were gel-purified with a QIAquick gel extraction kit before sequencing. TCRbeta amplicons were sequenced on an Illumina HiSeq 2500 with 250-bp paired-end reads. The published analysis was carried out like this. To recover full CDR3 sequences, reads were quality-trimmed using Trimmomatic v0.33 and paired reads were then merged using FLASH v1.2.11. V, D and J germline segments were assigned to the rearranged TCRbeta sequences using MiGEC v1.2.1b. VDJtools v1.0.0 computed clonotype statistics and Shannon-Wiener diversity indices. To cut down on sampling bias, every analysis after diversity analysis relied on just the 250 most abundant clonotypes from each sample. Clones were called with MiXCR by TCRdb after fastp trimmed the public reads at Q25, and only in-frame beta chains were retained. Each entry is one CDR3 protein sequence, shown with its most common DNA and genes. TCRdb, not the authors, supplied the V and J calls. The sample table lists 190,000 or so distinct CDR3 sequences, approximately 65% of them with a count of one. Approximately 6.6% of the sample is taken by the ten largest.

Blood RNA was extracted from unsorted whole blood with TRIzol reagent; germline DNA came from the DNeasy Blood & Tissue kit. At the time of sampling, the patients had chronic HBV infection and had not received any treatment. Before surgery, 3.5 to 4 milliliters of peripheral blood were drawn into K2EDTA tubes. The sequenced sample was peripheral blood. This TCR came from an older woman with primary liver carcinoma and hepatitis B virus infection. The rearrangement combines TRBV4-1 with TRBJ2-2; TRBD1 aligns with 8 central bases. At the DNA level, the sequence is TGCACCAGCAGCCAAGGGATGGGCAGGGGGCGGAACACCGGGGAGCTGTTTTTT. Its translation is CTSSQGMGRGRNTGELFF.